A selection of T cell receptor beta chains follows, all from one sample in a study of T cell repertoires in cytomegalovirus infection. MiXCR, run by TCRdb on the reads, gives a single entry per CDR3 protein. The table includes about 160,000 distinct CDR3 sequences, about 20% detected once. The antigens these receptors bind are not known. The input for sequencing was CD8+ T cells from cultured PBMCs, taken from culture after CMV antigen stimulation. These receptors were obtained from a human donor in good health (CMV status not recorded). Some clones in this sample may be carry-over from other donors' samples. Both conserved end residues are part of each CDR3. A D gene is named only where the DNA matches it firmly. Rows may omit the clone size; those that give it use once, few, many or a size class.

cdr3_nt,cdr3_aa,clone_size,v_call,d_call,j_call
TGTGCCAGCAGCTGGCCCCCGGCAGGGGATTCTGGTAGGCTGTTTTTT,CASSWPPAGDSGRLFF,NA,TRBV7-6,NA,TRBJ1-4
TGTGCCAGCAGCTTAGGTTCGGATAATTCACCCCTCCACTTT,CASSLGSDNSPLHF,NA,TRBV7-6,NA,TRBJ1-6
TGTGCCGCAGCCAGGGGAGCCGTCCTGAACACTGAAGCTTTCTTT,CAAARGAVLNTEAFF,NA,TRBV2,NA,TRBJ1-1
TGTGCCAGCAGGGGACAGGGGGCATCCTACAATGAGCAGTTCTTC,CASRGQGASYNEQFF,NA,TRBV7-6,TRBD1,TRBJ2-1
TGTGCCACCAGTGATGGGACAGGGGGGCATGAGCAGTTCTTC,CATSDGTGGHEQFF,few,TRBV24-1,TRBD1,TRBJ2-1
TGTGCCAGCGGCTCCCCGGTAGGCAGGATGAACACTGAAGCTTTCTTT,CASGSPVGRMNTEAFF,NA,TRBV6-2/TRBV6-3,NA,TRBJ1-1
TGCGCCAGCAGCCAAGATTCCGACAGGAACATCGAGCAGTACTTC,CASSQDSDRNIEQYF,few,TRBV4-3,NA,TRBJ2-7
TGTGCCAGCAGCTTACCGCTAACCCTTGGTAGCGGGGATACGCAGTATTTT,CASSLPLTLGSGDTQYF,few,TRBV7-2,TRBD2,TRBJ2-3
TGTGCCATCAGTGGCGGGGGCAGCAATCAGCCCCAGCATTTT,CAISGGGSNQPQHF,NA,TRBV10-3,NA,TRBJ1-5
TGTGCCAGCAGCTTAGCTGACAGACTAGCGGGGGGTTCCTACAATGAGCAGTTCTTC,CASSLADRLAGGSYNEQFF,NA,TRBV7-2,TRBD2,TRBJ2-1
TGTGCCATCTCGTTGGGGGAGTATCAGCCCCAGCATTTT,CAISLGEYQPQHF,NA,TRBV10-3,NA,TRBJ1-5
TGTGCCAGCAGTTACAGGGCAGGTCAAAGGAATGAGCAGTTCTTC,CASSYRAGQRNEQFF,NA,TRBV6-2/TRBV6-3,NA,TRBJ2-1
TGTGCCAGCACGAGGGATATGCTAGGCAATCAGCCCCAGCATTTT,CASTRDMLGNQPQHF,NA,TRBV7-2,NA,TRBJ1-5
TGTGCCAGCCCGACACTGCGTGACACTTCGGGTGGCTACACCTTC,CASPTLRDTSGGYTF,NA,TRBV7-9,NA,TRBJ1-2
TGTGCCAGCAGCAAAGGGATAGGCACTGAAGCTTTCTTT,CASSKGIGTEAFF,few,TRBV27,NA,TRBJ1-1
TGTGCCAGCAGCCAAGAGTGGGACAGGGGACGCTACACCTTC,CASSQEWDRGRYTF,few,TRBV14,TRBD1,TRBJ1-2
TGTGCCAGCAGCTCCGCTCCAAGGGACAGTGCCCACCCCCGCTACTACGAGCAGTACTTC,CASSSAPRDSAHPRYYEQYF,few,TRBV7-9,TRBD1,TRBJ2-7
TGTGCCAGCTCCAATCTCCGTCCGGGACAGGGGTCCTATGGCTACACCTTC,CASSNLRPGQGSYGYTF,NA,TRBV12-3/TRBV12-4,TRBD1,TRBJ1-2
TGTGCCAGCAGCCAAGATCGGGTCATGGGGGTCACTATCCCAGATACGCAGTATTTT,CASSQDRVMGVTIPDTQYF,NA,TRBV4-2,NA,TRBJ2-3
TGTGCCATCAGTGAGTCCTCAGCTCTAGGCCAGGGGAAACAAGAGACCCAGTACTTC,CAISESSALGQGKQETQYF,NA,TRBV10-3,NA,TRBJ2-5
TGTGCCAGCAGTATTGGACCCGCAACGGGCAATCAGCCCCAGCATTTT,CASSIGPATGNQPQHF,many,TRBV27,NA,TRBJ1-5
TGTGCCAGCAGTGTCACTAGCGGGGGGGCGAGTTCCCTCTACGAGCAGTACTTC,CASSVTSGGASSLYEQYF,NA,TRBV7-9,TRBD2,TRBJ2-7
TGTGCCAGCAGTTTGGGGCATGAGCAGTTCTTC,CASSLGHEQFF,many,TRBV12-3/TRBV12-4,NA,TRBJ2-1
TGCGCCAGCAGCCAAGATTCCCGGGCTTGGCAGCCCCAGCATTTT,CASSQDSRAWQPQHF,NA,TRBV4-1,NA,TRBJ1-5
TGCGCCAGCAGCCAAGAATCAAAGCGGGCCCGCCAAGAGACCCAGTACTTC,CASSQESKRARQETQYF,NA,TRBV4-3,NA,TRBJ2-5
TGTGCCAGCAGTTTATACAATTTCCCTGAAGCTTTCTTT,CASSLYNFPEAFF,few,TRBV28,NA,TRBJ1-1
TGTGCCAGCAGTGACAGGGACCCGAACACCGGGGAGCTGTTTTTT,CASSDRDPNTGELFF,NA,TRBV28,TRBD1,TRBJ2-2
TGTGCCAGCCCCCCGGGTCCAGAGACCCAGTACTTC,CASPPGPETQYF,NA,TRBV2,NA,TRBJ2-5
TGTGCCAGCAGTTACTCGGAGGGTACTGAAGCTTTCTTT,CASSYSEGTEAFF,few,TRBV6-6,NA,TRBJ1-1
TGTGCCAGCAGTTACACGTCGCATTCAGGGTACTCCTATGGCTACACCTTC,CASSYTSHSGYSYGYTF,NA,TRBV6-6,NA,TRBJ1-2
TGTGCCAGCAGTCAAAAAGCGGGGGGGCAGCAAGAGACCCAGTACTTC,CASSQKAGGQQETQYF,NA,TRBV6-1,TRBD2,TRBJ2-5
TGTGCCAGCAGCTTCAGGGCCCAAGAGACCCAGTACTTC,CASSFRAQETQYF,NA,TRBV7-2,NA,TRBJ2-5
TGTGCTAGTGGTTTGGTAAAGGGGGCGACGAACACTGAAGCTTTCTTT,CASGLVKGATNTEAFF,NA,TRBV12-5,TRBD1,TRBJ1-1
TGTGCCAGCAGCTTGGTTTCGGGACAACGCTACGAGCAGTACTTC,CASSLVSGQRYEQYF,few,TRBV5-5,NA,TRBJ2-7
TGCGCCAGCAGCCAAGATTCCCCGGGGCAGGACCTCTCCTACGAGCAGTACTTC,CASSQDSPGQDLSYEQYF,few,TRBV4-1,NA,TRBJ2-7
TGTGCCAGCAGTCCAGCCTTATCCCCGATTTCGAAGCCCCAGCATTTT,CASSPALSPISKPQHF,NA,TRBV6-2/TRBV6-3,NA,TRBJ1-5
TGTGCCAGCAGCTTTGGGACGGCTAGCACAGATACGCAGTATTTT,CASSFGTASTDTQYF,few,TRBV7-2,NA,TRBJ2-3
TGTGCCAGCAGTGAGGGACAGGGGGCGCCCAATGAGCAGTTCTTC,CASSEGQGAPNEQFF,NA,TRBV6-4,TRBD1,TRBJ2-1
TGTGCCAGCAGCTTAGCGGGGGAAATTGAAGCTTTCTTT,CASSLAGEIEAFF,NA,TRBV7-9,NA,TRBJ1-1
TGTGCCAGCAGCTTAGGGGCAGCGACTTATGGCTACACCTTC,CASSLGAATYGYTF,NA,TRBV7-2,NA,TRBJ1-2
TGTGCCAGCAGCCTAGGACCGGGAGGAGGGACTGAAGCTTTCTTT,CASSLGPGGGTEAFF,few,TRBV7-8,NA,TRBJ1-1
TGTGCCAGCAGTCAGAGGGGCAAGGCCACTGAAGCTTTCTTT,CASSQRGKATEAFF,once,TRBV6-2/TRBV6-3,NA,TRBJ1-1
TGTGCCAGCAGTCCTCGGACAGGGGGTGGTAGAACTGAAGCTTTCTTT,CASSPRTGGGRTEAFF,few,TRBV12-3/TRBV12-4,TRBD1,TRBJ1-1
TGTGCCAGCAGCCCCGGGACAGGGGGTACGGTTGAGCAGTTCTTC,CASSPGTGGTVEQFF,NA,TRBV7-6,TRBD1,TRBJ2-1
TGCGCCAGCAGTCAGAGCGGGTCTTCCTACAATGAGCAGTTCTTC,CASSQSGSSYNEQFF,NA,TRBV10-2,NA,TRBJ2-1
TGTGCCAGCGGTCCCCACAGGGCCCTTCGGCCCCAGCATTTT,CASGPHRALRPQHF,few,TRBV27,NA,TRBJ1-5
TGTGCCATCAGTGAGCCCCTCGGGGGGGCCGAAGAGACCCAGTACTTC,CAISEPLGGAEETQYF,few,TRBV10-3,TRBD2,TRBJ2-5
TGTGCCAGCAGCTACCGCTACGAGCAGTACTTC,CASSYRYEQYF,NA,TRBV7-2,NA,TRBJ2-7